This T cell receptor (beta chain) was sequenced for a study of blood T cells in healthy people across ages. Primers used in a second PCR of about 6 to 11 cycles were a sample-barcoded 5' primer and a J-beta primer mix. TCRdb used MiXCR to reprocess the 5' RACE reads, holding one entry per CDR3 protein. The sample contains 600,000 to 1,000,000 distinct CDR3 sequences, about 25% of which appear only once. This clonotype has a single count. From germline, CDR1 is MNHEY and CDR2 SVGAGI. The length of the CDR3 is 17 residues. V was pared by 0 bases and J by 3 bases, with 15 bases between. A further study also used this sample, focusing on T cells of mothers and their children. According to that study: The study obtained over 8.5 million TCR beta CDR3 reads per mother and some 3 million per child.

Material for sequencing was blood. This TCR derives from a boy aged 5-17 years in good health. The rearrangement links TRBV6-5 to TRBJ2-1; D unclear. The CDR3 coding sequence is TGTGCCAGCAGTTACTCCTGGTCGCCCACCGACTACAATGAGCAGTTCTTC. This sequence encodes CASSYSWSPTDYNEQFF.